This entry describes one T cell receptor beta chain. The antigen remains undetermined. Clones were sequenced by immunoSEQ multiplex PCR, and TCRdb holds only the in-frame ones, with some missing. The sample lists about 510,000 clones; 90% to 96% were seen once. The CDR3 is 17 amino acids. Germline V lookup: CDR1 SEHNR, CDR2 FQNEAQ (reference sequence). This entry belongs to a study of shared clonotypes between healthy human individuals. Study in general: The donors, two women and a few men, were aged 18 to 49.

Study-level points and caveats: Shared clonotypes across all four donors exceeded non-shared ones in generation probability.

There were only Caucasian adults among the donors, and all lived in Nashville, Tennessee. Investigators divided CD4+ cells into CD45RA+ naive and CD45RA-negative memory subsets. The J gene is TRBJ2-5, the V gene TRBV7-9; 11 nucleotides line up with TRBD2. The J call is in doubt because the DNA end fits TRBJ2-7 better. The origin of this receptor is a woman aged 25 to 39 in good health. The sample comprised naive CD4+ T cells sorted from blood. The subset is: CD45RA+ positively selected. Here the CDR3 DNA reads TGTGCCAGCAGCTTAGGACGGAGGACTAGCGGGTACAACGAGCAGTACTTC. This codes for CASSLGRRTSGYNEQYF.